One sample yielded the 2 T cell receptor beta chains listed below, sequenced in a study of Tregs in tolerant kidney transplant recipients. Related graft donors supplied nonmyeloablative bone marrow transplants, and mixed chimerism was transient. This table comes from immunoSEQ multiplex PCR, and its TCRdb copy is limited to in-frame clones, with some not included. The sample lists some 57,000 clones; about 90% were seen once. The input for sequencing was CD8+ T cells from blood (PBMCs), taken 24 months after the transplant. The receptors were gathered from a human patient who received a combined kidney and bone marrow transplant. Some T cells may originate from the graft donor.

The rearrangement uses TRBV13 and TRBJ1-1, with 7 positions matching TRBD1. The junction had 6 bases not matched to a gene; V was cut back by 4 bases and J by 1 base. CDR3 size: 15 residues. Germline CDR1 reads PRHDT; CDR2 reads FYEKMQ (reference sequence). CDR3 nucleotides: TGTGCCAGCAGCTCTGCAGGGGGATGGAACACTGAAGCTTTCTTT. Its protein is CASSSAGGWNTEAFF.

V and J are TRBV10-3 and TRBJ2-5, with 13 bases aligning to TRBD2. CDR3 size: 16 residues. CDR1 is ENHRY, CDR2 SYGVKD, per germline. The V gene end was trimmed by 5 bases and the J gene end by 5 bases; junction bases not matched to a gene: 8. The CDR3 is CAISRQLAGGSETQYF. CDR3 sequence (DNA): TGTGCCATCAGTAGACAACTAGCGGGAGGGTCGGAGACCCAGTACTTC.